The rows below give T cell receptor beta chains drawn from one sample of a study of CD8 T cells in Susac syndrome. TCRdb itself ran the immunoSEQ multiplex PCR reads through MiXCR, one entry per CDR3 protein. The table records 150,000 to 200,000 distinct CDR3 sequences, about 95% of them present only once. Source material: CD8+ T cells from PBMCs. Every receptor here comes from a human donor with multiple sclerosis. Each CDR3 is given with its conserved first and last residue. D genes are given only for firm matches. Expanded clones get a size class; other rows say once, few or many, or leave the size out.

D gene	clone size	V gene	J gene	CDR3 DNA	CDR3 protein
-	-	TRBV15	TRBJ1-1	TGTGCCACCAGCAGGTCTAACACTGAAGCTTTCTTT	CATSRSNTEAFF
TRBD2	few	TRBV2	TRBJ2-3	TGTGCCAGCAGTGAGGGACTAGCGACAGATACGCAGTATTTT	CASSEGLATDTQYF
-	few	TRBV28	TRBJ1-5	TGTGCCAGCAGTTATAGCAATCAGCCCCAGCATTTT	CASSYSNQPQHF
-	-	TRBV29-1	TRBJ1-2	TGCAGCGTTAGACAGAACAACGAAAGAAACTATGGCTACACCTTC	CSVRQNNERNYGYTF
TRBD1	-	TRBV4-1	TRBJ2-7	TGCGCCAGCAGCACGGACAGGGGAGTGGACGAGCAGTACTTC	CASSTDRGVDEQYF
-	-	TRBV3-1	TRBJ2-7	TGTGCCAGCAGCCAAGAAGGGGGACTGGCTCAGGAGCAGTACTTC	CASSQEGGLAQEQYF
TRBD1	once	TRBV15	TRBJ2-1	TGTGCCACCAGCCCTGGACAGGGGGCGCGTGAGCAGTTCTTC	CATSPGQGAREQFF
TRBD1	-	TRBV4-1	TRBJ1-1	TGCGCCAGCAGCCATGACCCGGGACAGGGAGTTGAAGCTTTCTTT	CASSHDPGQGVEAFF
-	-	TRBV13	TRBJ2-6	TGTGCCAGCAGCCCCCTAGACAGCACCTCTGGGGCCAACGTCCTGACTTTC	CASSPLDSTSGANVLTF
-	-	TRBV27	TRBJ2-5	TGTGCCAGCAGTTTTGGGGGGAACTTGTGGGAGACCCAGTACTTC	CASSFGGNLWETQYF
TRBD1	-	TRBV7-2	TRBJ1-2	TGTGCCAGCAGCTTAGCCGGGACAGCTTATGGCTACACCTTC	CASSLAGTAYGYTF
TRBD1	-	TRBV12-5	TRBJ1-6	TGTGCTAGTGCCAACGACAGGGCCTCACCCCTCCACTTT	CASANDRASPLHF
TRBD1	-	TRBV20-1	TRBJ2-2	TGCAGTGCTATCCCCGGGACAGGGGGCCGCACCGGGGAGCTGTTTTTT	CSAIPGTGGRTGELFF
TRBD1	-	TRBV3-1	TRBJ1-2	TGTGCCAGCAGCCAAGGGACAGGGGGTGGCTACACCTTC	CASSQGTGGGYTF
-	-	TRBV7-9	TRBJ1-2	TGTGCCAGCAGCCCAACACAAGACCGGGGCGAACTCTATGGCTACACCTTC	CASSPTQDRGELYGYTF
TRBD2	-	TRBV30	TRBJ2-5	TGTGCCTGGAGTGTAGGACTAGCGGGAGTGGAGACCCAGTACTTC	CAWSVGLAGVETQYF
TRBD1	-	TRBV4-1	TRBJ1-6	TGCGCCAGCAGCCCCGGGTCGACAGGGTCTCATTCACCCCTCCACTTT	CASSPGSTGSHSPLHF
-	-	TRBV5-1	TRBJ2-2	TGCGCCAGCAGCCCCGGGACATCGGGCACCGGGGAGCTGTTTTTT	CASSPGTSGTGELFF
TRBD2	-	TRBV3-1	TRBJ2-3	TGTGCCAGCAGCCAAGAAGGGAGGGCAACAGATACGCAGTATTTT	CASSQEGRATDTQYF
-	-	TRBV4-1	TRBJ2-1	TGCGCCAGCAGCCAAGGCCTAGCGCCTTACAATGAGCAGTTCTTC	CASSQGLAPYNEQFF
TRBD1	once	TRBV7-9	TRBJ2-7	TGTGCCAGCAGCCTGGACAGGGGGCTGTACGAGCAGTACTTC	CASSLDRGLYEQYF
TRBD2	-	TRBV7-9	TRBJ2-1	TGTGCCAGCAGCTTATACCGGGGGGGCCCCAATGAGCAGTTCTTC	CASSLYRGGPNEQFF
-	-	TRBV5-1	TRBJ2-4	TGCGCCAGCAGCTTGGCCAACTCGAGGTTGGGTCCTAGGGAGAGGCAGTACTTC	CASSLANSRLGPRERQYF
-	-	TRBV27	TRBJ2-7	TGTGCCAGCAGTTTGCTCGGGACACAGGGTAGGGAGCAGTACTTC	CASSLLGTQGREQYF
TRBD2	once	TRBV2	TRBJ2-1	TGTGCCAGCAGTGAAACTAGCGGGAGAGATGAGCAGTTCTTC	CASSETSGRDEQFF
-	-	TRBV9	TRBJ2-5	TGTGCCAGCAGCCCAGGGACCTTCGAGACCCAGTACTTC	CASSPGTFETQYF
TRBD2	-	TRBV29-1	TRBJ2-7	TGCAGCGTTGAAGATCCGGCAAGCGGGAGCTCCTACGAGCAGTACTTC	CSVEDPASGSSYEQYF
-	-	TRBV12-3/TRBV12-4	TRBJ2-3	TGTGCCAGCAGTTTAGGACAGGCCCCTAGCACAGATACGCAGTATTTT	CASSLGQAPSTDTQYF
-	-	TRBV15	TRBJ1-2	TGTGCCACCAGCAGAGTCTACTATGGCTACACCTTC	CATSRVYYGYTF
TRBD2	-	TRBV29-1	TRBJ2-5	TGCAGCGTTGGCGGGACTAGCGGTACCCAGACCCAGTACTTC	CSVGGTSGTQTQYF
TRBD2	-	TRBV13	TRBJ2-5	TGTGCCAGCGGAGCGGGGGGGACACAAGAGACCCAGTACTTC	CASGAGGTQETQYF
TRBD1	-	TRBV20-1	TRBJ2-7	TGCAGTGCTTCTACAGGGGGCTGGGACGAGCAGTACTTC	CSASTGGWDEQYF
-	-	TRBV3-1	TRBJ2-7	TGTGCCAGCAGCCCACCGCGACGGAACTCCTACGAGCAGTACTTC	CASSPPRRNSYEQYF
-	once	TRBV20-1	TRBJ1-5	TGCAGTGCTAGAGGATGGGGGATTGGTGGTCAGCCCCAGCATTTT	CSARGWGIGGQPQHF
TRBD2	-	TRBV19	TRBJ2-1	TGTGCCAGTAGTGGCAGCGGGAGGTGGTATGAGCAGTTCTTC	CASSGSGRWYEQFF
-	-	TRBV5-1	TRBJ2-7	TGCGCCAGCAGCTTGAATCGGAACTACTACGAGCAGTACTTC	CASSLNRNYYEQYF
-	-	TRBV2	TRBJ2-3	TGTGCCAGCAACTTCCCCGATACGCAGTATTTT	CASNFPDTQYF
-	-	TRBV5-6	TRBJ1-1	TGTGCCAGCACCACGGACGACGTGGCTTGGACTGAAGCTTTCTTT	CASTTDDVAWTEAFF
TRBD1	-	TRBV29-1	TRBJ1-2	TGCAGCGCCCGACTGGACAGGGGGAATGGCTACACCTTC	CSARLDRGNGYTF
-	-	TRBV30	TRBJ2-1	TGTGCCTGGAGGGCGATTGGGTGGGATGAGCAGTTCTTC	CAWRAIGWDEQFF
-	-	TRBV27	TRBJ2-2	TGTGCCAGCAGCCATAACACCGGGGAGCTGTTTTTT	CASSHNTGELFF
-	-	TRBV15	TRBJ2-3	TGTGCCACCAGCAGAGATCGATCAGATACGCAGTATTTT	CATSRDRSDTQYF
-	-	TRBV15	TRBJ2-1	TGTGCCACCAGCAGGACAGCCTACAATGAGCAGTTCTTC	CATSRTAYNEQFF
-	-	TRBV28	TRBJ1-1	TGTGCCAGCAGTTTGGGATGGAACACTGAAGCTTTCTTT	CASSLGWNTEAFF
TRBD1	-	TRBV9	TRBJ2-2	TGTGCCAGCAGCGTAGCCTCCGTGTTACAGGGGGGGAACACCGGGGAGCTGTTTTTT	CASSVASVLQGGNTGELFF
-	-	TRBV12-3/TRBV12-4	TRBJ2-7	TGTGCCAGCAGTTTCAACAGGGTTAGCGAGCAGTACTTC	CASSFNRVSEQYF
TRBD1	-	TRBV20-1	TRBJ2-7	TGCAGTGCAAGGACAGGGGGGTTTGACGAGCAGTACTTC	CSARTGGFDEQYF
TRBD2	once	TRBV4-1	TRBJ2-1	TGCGCCAGCAGCATAGCGGGAGGGCCCATCAATGAGCAGTTCTTC	CASSIAGGPINEQFF
-	-	TRBV7-9	TRBJ2-3	TGTGCCAGCAGAGCCCCTCTGCCAGATACGCAGTATTTT	CASRAPLPDTQYF
-	-	TRBV19	TRBJ2-5	TGTGCCAGTAGCACCCCCGGCCTCGGCCAGTACTTC	CASSTPGLGQYF
TRBD1	-	TRBV3-1	TRBJ2-4	TGTGCCAGCAGCCAAGATCTGGGACAGGGAAACATTCAGTACTTC	CASSQDLGQGNIQYF
-	-	TRBV5-1	TRBJ1-1	TGCGCCAGCAGCTTGGAAGGGGGGCTTAGCACTGAAGCTTTCTTT	CASSLEGGLSTEAFF
TRBD2	-	TRBV29-1	TRBJ2-1	TGCAGCGCAGCGGGAGGGCTGGATGAGCAGTTCTTC	CSAAGGLDEQFF
-	-	TRBV5-6	TRBJ1-1	TGTGCCAGCAGCTTCCACCAGGGGATCACTGAAGCTTTCTTT	CASSFHQGITEAFF
TRBD1	-	TRBV12-3/TRBV12-4	TRBJ1-2	TGTGCCAGCAGTCTGGGGACAGGCGTTGGCTACACCTTC	CASSLGTGVGYTF